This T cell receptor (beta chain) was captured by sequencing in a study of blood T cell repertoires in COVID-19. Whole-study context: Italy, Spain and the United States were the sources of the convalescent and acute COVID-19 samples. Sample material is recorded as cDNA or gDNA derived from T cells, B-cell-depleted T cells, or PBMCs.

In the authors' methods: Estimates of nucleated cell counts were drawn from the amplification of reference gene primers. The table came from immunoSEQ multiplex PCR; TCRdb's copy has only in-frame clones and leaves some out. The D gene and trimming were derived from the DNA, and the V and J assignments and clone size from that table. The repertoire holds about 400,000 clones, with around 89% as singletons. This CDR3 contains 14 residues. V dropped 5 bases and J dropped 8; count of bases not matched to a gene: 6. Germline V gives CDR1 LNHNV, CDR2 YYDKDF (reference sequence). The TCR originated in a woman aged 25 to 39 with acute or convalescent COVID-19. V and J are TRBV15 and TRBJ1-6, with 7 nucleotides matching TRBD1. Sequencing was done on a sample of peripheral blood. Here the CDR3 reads CATSLQGTDSPLHF. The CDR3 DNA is TGTGCCACCAGCTTACAGGGGACGGATTCACCCCTCCACTTT.